The next 10 T cell receptor beta chains were all read from a single sample in a study of CD8 T cells in Susac syndrome. RNA amounts of roughly 0.45 to 1 ug underwent reverse transcription with random hexamers. Using its own MiXCR run on the immunoSEQ multiplex PCR reads, TCRdb lists one record per CDR3 protein. The data show some 99,000 distinct CDR3 sequences, 85% to 95% seen once. Sequencing used CD4+ T cells from PBMCs. All receptors come from a human donor with Susac syndrome.

Written as DNA, the CDR3 is TGTGCCAGCAGCCCAGGGGGGGCGCGTACTGAAGCTTTCTTT. It is translated as CASSPGGARTEAFF. This chain uses TRBV11-3 with TRBJ1-1; 7 bases line up with TRBD1. The trim removed 5 bases at V and 5 bases at J, leaving 8 bases unmatched. Germline V gives CDR1 SGHNT, CDR2 YENEEA. The CDR3 runs 14 residues. Using reference TRBV11-3 and TRBJ1-1 for the parts outside the CDR3, the full variable domain is EAGVVQSPRYKIIEKKQPVAFWCNPISGHNTLYWYLQNLGQGPELLIRYENEEAVDDSQLPKDRFSAERLKGVDSTLKIQPAELGDSAVYLCASSPGGARTEAFFGQGTRLTVV.

This sequence joins TRBV4-3 and TRBJ1-1; D unclear. The V end lost 1 base, the J end lost 1 base, and 7 bases lay between the germline ends. CDR3 length equals 14 residues. Germline lookup yields CDR1 LGHNA and CDR2 YSLEER. The chain's CDR3 is CASSQAIQNTEAFF. DNA of the CDR3: TGCGCCAGCAGCCAAGCCATACAGAACACTGAAGCTTTCTTT.

The genes are TRBV7-9 and TRBJ2-7; TRBD2 aligns across 10 bases. The ends lost 2 bases at V and 5 bases at J; junction bases unmatched: 3. The CDR3 consists of 14 residues. Looked up from germline, CDR1 is SEHNR and CDR2 is FQNEAQ (reference sequence). The CDR3 sequence: CASSLQAGGDEQYF. CDR3 DNA: TGTGCCAGCAGCTTACAAGCGGGGGGGGACGAGCAGTACTTC.

The rearrangement uses TRBV20-1 and TRBJ1-1, with D maybe TRBD1 (6 bases). V dropped 2 bases and J dropped 6 bases, with 13 bases sitting between them. The germline CDR1 and CDR2 sequences are DFQATT and SNEGSKA (reference sequence). This CDR3 comprises 13 residues. CDR3 region: CSARIPGGPEAFF. The CDR3 DNA reads TGCAGTGCTAGAATTCCGGGGGGGCCTGAAGCTTTCTTT.

This chain connects TRBV30 to TRBJ2-7; weak D call: TRBD1 (5 bases). The CDR3 is 14 residues long. Germline-derived CDR1 and CDR2 are GTSNPN and SVGIG (reference sequence). V shed 3 bases and J shed 2 bases, with 14 bases lying between them. In nucleotides, the CDR3 is TGTGCCTGGAGCAGGGCAGCTCCTACCTACGAGCAGTACTTC. Translation: CAWSRAAPTYEQYF.

The chain uses TRBV18 and TRBJ2-7, with a possible D match to TRBD1 (6 bases). V was cut by 4 bases and J by 3 bases, with 7 bases left in between. Germline CDR1 KGHSH, CDR2 LQKENI. The CDR3 runs to 12 residues. As DNA, the CDR3 is TGTGCCAGCTCACAGGACAGCTACGAGCAGTACTTC. Amino acid sequence: CASSQDSYEQYF.

The chain links TRBV5-1 to TRBJ2-3; D perhaps matches TRBD1 (6 bases). The CDR3 totals 13 residues. The germline V gene encodes CDR1 SGHRS and CDR2 YFSETQ. Trimming shortened V by 7 bases and J by 5 bases, and 14 bases separated the two germline ends. As DNA, the CDR3 is TGCGCCAGCGGCCCGGGACATCAAGATACGCAGTATTTT. Its protein is CASGPGHQDTQYF. The whole variable domain, remainder taken from reference TRBV5-1 and TRBJ2-3, is KAGVTQTPRYLIKTRGQQVTLSCSPISGHRSVSWYQQTPGQGLQFLFEYFSETQRNKGNFPGRFSGRQFSNSRSEMNVSTLELGDSALYLCASGPGHQDTQYFGPGTRLTVL.

The chain is built from TRBV7-6 and TRBJ2-5; TRBD1 matches at 7 bases. V trimming: 4 bases; J trimming: 3 bases; junction bases outside the gene matches: 14. The CDR3 length is 17 residues. Germline-derived CDR1 and CDR2 are SGHVS and FNYEAQ. CDR3 nucleotides: TGTGCCAGCAGCTCAACCCCGGGACAGCTCCTTGAAGAGACCCAGTACTTC. This gives the protein CASSSTPGQLLEETQYF.

The V and J genes are TRBV29-1 and TRBJ2-5; a possible D gene is TRBD1 (5 bases). The V gene lost 8 bases and the J gene lost 5 bases, with 18 bases spanning the gap. CDR1 is SQVTM, CDR2 ANQGSEA, per germline. CDR3 length: 13 amino acids. CDR3 protein: CSSGTQGRETQYF. In DNA, the CDR3 is TGCAGCTCCGGTACCCAGGGCAGGGAGACCCAGTACTTC.

This chain connects TRBV9 to TRBJ1-2; the D gene is possibly TRBD1 (5 bases). Germline V gene lookup returns CDR1 SGDLS and CDR2 YYNGEE. This CDR3 region has 13 residues. V lost 0 bases and J lost 8, with 11 bases in between. DNA for the CDR3: TGTGCCAGCAGCGTAGTGGAGGGGATAGGCTACACCTTC. As protein: CASSVVEGIGYTF.